The 27 T cell receptor beta chains in this list originate from one sample, sequenced in a study of blood T cell repertoires in COVID-19. The method was immunoSEQ multiplex PCR; TCRdb's version includes in-frame clones alone and lacks a portion of them. Here the sample spans around 260,000 clones, 86% being singletons. Sequenced material: peripheral blood. The receptor source for this set is a man aged 18 to 29 with active or convalescent COVID-19.

The V gene is TRBV20-1, the J gene TRBJ2-3; 11 positions match TRBD2. V lost 3 bases to trimming and J lost 0 bases; unmatched junction nucleotides: 20. CDR3 length: 21 amino acids. Germline lookup yields CDR1 DFQATT and CDR2 SNEGSKA (reference sequence). CDR3 nucleotides: TGCAGTGCTAGTCTTTCGTTCACTAGCGGGAGCCGGAGGGCTAGCACAGATACGCAGTATTTT. Encoded protein: CSASLSFTSGSRRASTDTQYF.

The V call is TRBV4-1, the J call TRBJ2-4; D is uncertain. V was shortened by 4 bases and J by 0 bases, with 10 bases between the two germline ends. In germline, CDR1 is MGHRA, CDR2 YSYEKL. The CDR3 covers 15 residues. In DNA, the CDR3 is TGCGCCAGCAGCCTACTTAATTTAGCCAAAAACATTCAGTACTTC. This translates into CASSLLNLAKNIQYF.

This rearrangement joins TRBV3-1 (or the pseudogene TRBV3-2) to TRBJ2-7; 7 nucleotides agree with TRBD2. Trimming removed 4 bases from V and 0 bases from J; junction bases left unmatched: 0. Germline CDR1 and CDR2: LGHDT and YNNKEL (reference sequence). The CDR3 extends over 13 amino acids. The CDR3 sequence: CASSRDYSYEQYF. The CDR3 DNA follows: TGTGCCAGCAGCCGGGACTACTCCTACGAGCAGTACTTC.

The chain uses TRBV9 and TRBJ1-4; unclear D gene. The CDR3 is 14 amino acids. Germline V gene sequence: CDR1 SGDLS, CDR2 YYNGEE. The V end was cut by 2 bases, the J end by 5 bases, with 10 bases between. CDR3 amino acids: CASSVTPSNEKLFF. The CDR3 DNA reads as TGTGCCAGCAGCGTGACCCCTAGCAATGAAAAACTGTTTTTT.

The V call is TRBV6-5, the J call TRBJ1-1; 8 nucleotides align to TRBD1. After removal of 10 bases from V and 5 bases from J, the junction contained 15 bases not matched to a gene. The CDR3 consists of 15 residues. CDR1 and CDR2 from the germline V gene are MNHEY and SVGAGI. The CDR3 region is CATSATQGARTEAFF. Written as DNA, the CDR3 is TGTGCCACCTCAGCTACCCAGGGGGCTAGGACTGAAGCTTTCTTT.

The chain combines TRBV5-1 with TRBJ2-7; 8 nucleotides match TRBD2. The CDR3 contains 14 residues. V lost 0 bases and J lost 3; bases outside the gene matches: 2. CDR1 is SGHRS and CDR2 is YFSETQ in the germline V gene. CDR3 sequence (DNA): TGCGCCAGCAGCTTGGGGACTAGCAACTACGAGCAGTACTTC. Translating it yields CASSLGTSNYEQYF.

This clone occurred a few times. The gene calls are TRBV10-3 and TRBJ2-7; D remains ambiguous. The CDR3 contains 13 residues. Germline assignment: CDR1 ENHRY and CDR2 SYGVKD. Trimming pared 10 bases from V and 5 bases from J, leaving 18 bases between. CDR3 sequence: CATLMAPRDEQYF. CDR3 sequence (DNA): TGTGCCACCCTAATGGCCCCACGGGACGAGCAGTACTTC.

The CDR3, as DNA: TGTGCCAGCAGCCCTGGACATAGAAATGAAAAACTGTTTTTT. It translates to CASSPGHRNEKLFF. The chain is built from TRBV7-9 and TRBJ1-4, with D possibly TRBD1 on 5 matching bases. Germline V gene sequence: CDR1 SEHNR, CDR2 FQNEAQ (reference sequence). The CDR3 totals 14 residues. Trimming stripped 5 bases from V and 5 bases from J, with 12 bases between. Looking up the rest from reference TRBV7-9 and TRBJ1-4 gives the full variable domain: DTGVSQNPRHKITKRGQNVTFRCDPISEHNRLYWYRQTLGQGPEFLTYFQNEAQLEKSRLLSDRFSAERPKGSFSTLEIQRTEQGDSAMYLCASSPGHRNEKLFFGSGTQLSVL.

In this sample, this clone turned up once. Other DNA sequences in the same sample also yield this CDR3. The rearrangement uses TRBV20-1 and TRBJ2-1; D is unclear. Trimming stripped 5 bases from V and 4 bases from J, with 6 bases between. The CDR3 spans 11 residues. CDR1 and CDR2 (germline): DFQATT, SNEGSKA (reference sequence). The chain's CDR3 is CSAPLYNEQFF. The CDR3 region has the DNA TGCAGTGCTCCACTATACAATGAGCAGTTCTTC.

The gene calls are TRBV11-3 and TRBJ2-2; possible D gene TRBD2, 6 bases. This CDR3 region has 17 residues. In germline, CDR1 is SGHNT, CDR2 YENEEA. Trimming cost V 3 bases and J 6 bases, with 20 bases left between them. CDR3 in DNA: TGTGCCAGCAGCTTCCGGGACTCGAAAAGAGGGGCCGGGGAGCTGTTTTTT. Protein product: CASSFRDSKRGAGELFF. Variable domain in full (rest from reference TRBV11-3 and TRBJ2-2): EAGVVQSPRYKIIEKKQPVAFWCNPISGHNTLYWYLQNLGQGPELLIRYENEEAVDDSQLPKDRFSAERLKGVDSTLKIQPAELGDSAVYLCASSFRDSKRGAGELFFGEGSRLTVL.

The chain couples TRBV7-9 to TRBJ1-4, with 9 bases that match TRBD1. Germline values: CDR1 SEHNR, CDR2 FQNEAQ (reference sequence). With 5 bases clipped from V and 5 bases from J, the junction kept 9 bases outside the gene matches. This CDR3 contains 16 residues. CDR3 residues: CASSPGQGSGNEKLFF. For the CDR3, the DNA is TGTGCCAGCAGCCCCGGACAGGGGTCAGGAAATGAAAAACTGTTTTTT.

This chain joins TRBV11-3 and TRBJ2-7, with 9 nucleotides matching TRBD2. V was pared by 3 bases and J by 7 bases, with 10 bases of the junction left unmatched. Germline V gene data show CDR1 as SGHNT and CDR2 as YENEEA. The CDR3 has 15 amino acids. In DNA form, the CDR3 reads TGTGCCAGCAGCTTGGGCCTAGCGGGGACGGGAGAGCAGTACTTC. Translated: CASSLGLAGTGEQYF.

This chain links TRBV4-1 with TRBJ2-1, with 7 positions matching TRBD2. The CDR3 runs 16 residues. The V segment lost 1 base and the J segment 4 bases; nucleotides outside the gene matches: 7. Per germline, CDR1 MGHRA and CDR2 YSYEKL. The CDR3, as DNA: TGCGCCAGCAGCCAAGTAGGTGGGGGGGTTTACAATGAGCAGTTCTTC. Protein product: CASSQVGGGVYNEQFF.

The rearrangement joins TRBV19 to TRBJ2-1; 9 bases fit TRBD1. V shed 5 bases, J shed 8 bases, and the junction held 7 bases outside the gene matches. This CDR3 has 14 residues. Germline-derived CDR1 and CDR2 are LNHDA and SQIVND (reference sequence). CDR3 DNA sequence: TGTGCCAGTAGTCCCCGGGACAGGGTCCATGAGCAGTTCTTC. Translation gives CASSPRDRVHEQFF.

This chain links TRBV28 with TRBJ2-1, with unresolved D. The length of the CDR3 is 15 residues. The germline V and J ends were trimmed by 2 bases and 8 bases, with 16 bases remaining between them. Germline V gene data show CDR1 as MDHEN and CDR2 as SYDVKM. Written as DNA, the CDR3 is TGTGCCAGCAGTTTAGATCGAGGAGAGTACGATGAGCAGTTCTTC. Translating gives CASSLDRGEYDEQFF.

V gene TRBV11-3 combines with J gene TRBJ1-1; no firm D call. Trimming removed 4 bases from V and 4 bases from J, with 16 bases in between. The germline V gene encodes CDR1 SGHNT and CDR2 YENEEA. The length of the CDR3 is 15 residues. CDR3 sequence (DNA): TGTGCCAGCAGCTCACAGTCTGGGAGGAGCACTGAAGCTTTCTTT. It specifies CASSSQSGRSTEAFF.

The chain joins TRBV27 to TRBJ1-2; TRBD1 agrees at 8 bases. The CDR3 extends over 14 amino acids. Germline-derived CDR1 and CDR2 are MNHEY and SMNVEV (reference sequence). V lost 4 bases and J lost 6; bases outside the gene matches: 7. CDR3 protein: CASSSDRAGDGYTF. The CDR3 DNA reads TGTGCCAGCAGTTCGGACAGGGCTGGTGATGGCTACACCTTC.

The chain uses TRBV12-2 and TRBJ2-3; the table gives TRBD1 as D, unverified against the DNA. TRBV12-2 is deemed a pseudogene. The CDR3 is made up of 19 amino acids. The CDR3 nucleotides read TGTGCAAGTCGCTTAGGAACCGGGACAGGAGGTGGGCACACAGATACGCAGTATTTT. Translating it yields CASRLGTGTGGGHTDTQYF.

This chain connects TRBV29-1 to TRBJ2-7, with 10 nucleotides matching TRBD2. Germline-derived CDR1 and CDR2 are SQVTM and ANQGSEA. With 5 bases clipped from V and 1 base from J, the junction kept 2 bases outside the gene matches. The CDR3 is 13 amino acids. CDR3 protein: CSVQREGSYEQYF. Written as DNA, the CDR3 is TGCAGCGTTCAGCGGGAGGGTTCCTACGAGCAGTACTTC.

This clone was counted only a few times. The gene calls are TRBV6-2 or TRBV6-3 and TRBJ1-2; 8 bases map to TRBD1. V lost 4 bases, J lost 7 bases, and 14 bases stayed unmatched. Germline assignment: CDR1 MNHEY and CDR2 SVGEGT. CDR3 length equals 16 residues. CDR3 in amino acids: CASSSGTGLLTIGYTF. CDR3 DNA sequence: TGTGCCAGCAGTTCCGGGACAGGCCTTTTAACTATTGGCTACACCTTC.

V usage is TRBV7-9 and J usage is TRBJ2-7; 9 nucleotides agree with TRBD1. V was clipped by 1 base and J by 2 bases; unmatched bases: 9. CDR3 size: 17 residues. CDR1 is SEHNR and CDR2 is FQNEAQ in the germline V gene (reference sequence). CDR3 sequence reads: CASSLGLQGQGPYEQYF. The DNA for the CDR3 is TGTGCCAGCAGCTTAGGACTCCAAGGACAGGGGCCCTACGAGCAGTACTTC.

The chain joins TRBV7-9 to TRBJ1-5; D uncertain. V gave up 1 base and J gave up 6 bases, with 4 bases separating them. Germline CDR1 and CDR2: SEHNR and FQNEAQ (reference sequence). The CDR3 has 12 amino acids. CDR3 in amino acids: CASSLGGQPQHF. In nucleotides, the CDR3 is TGTGCCAGCAGCTTAGGAGGTCAGCCCCAGCATTTT.

This rearrangement joins TRBV25-1 to TRBJ2-1; D gene unclear. Germline V lookup: CDR1 MGHDK, CDR2 SYGVNS. Deletions cut 10 bases from V and 0 bases from J, with 7 bases between. The length of the CDR3 is 12 residues. The CDR3 sequence is CATSGSYNEQFF. CDR3 coding DNA: TGTGCCACCTCGGGCTCCTACAATGAGCAGTTCTTC.

The V gene is TRBV6-6, the J gene TRBJ2-1; 9 bases are a match to TRBD2. The CDR3 has 15 amino acids. Trimming took 2 bases from V and 5 from J; bases not matched to a gene: 4. Germline V gene data show CDR1 as MNHNY and CDR2 as SVGAGI (reference sequence). CDR3 in amino acids: CASSYQTSGDNEQFF. The DNA for the CDR3 is TGTGCCAGCAGTTACCAGACTAGCGGAGACAATGAGCAGTTCTTC.

This chain uses TRBV9 with TRBJ1-3; the D is unclear. This CDR3 is 15 amino acids long. V gave up 1 base and J gave up 5 bases, with 13 bases separating them. The germline gives CDR1 SGDLS, CDR2 YYNGEE. As DNA, the CDR3 is TGTGCCAGCAGCGTATCCTATGGTTCTAGAAACACCATATATTTT. Amino acids: CASSVSYGSRNTIYF.

The chain joins TRBV5-6 to TRBJ2-7; TRBD2 agrees at 8 bases. CDR3 size: 14 residues. V lost 0 bases and J lost 4; bases outside the gene matches: 3. Germline V gene sequence: CDR1 SGHDT, CDR2 YYEEEE. CDR3 protein: CASSLERERYEQYF. Here the CDR3 DNA reads TGTGCCAGCAGCTTGGAGCGGGAGCGGTACGAGCAGTACTTC.

The gene calls are TRBV3-1 (or the pseudogene TRBV3-2) and TRBJ2-1, with TRBD2 matching 14 bases. Germline CDR1 is LGHDT and CDR2 is YNNKEL (reference sequence). The CDR3 length is 16 residues. The V and J ends lost 4 bases and 3 bases, in that order; junction bases with no gene match: 2. This chain's CDR3 is CASSPGLAGVYNEQFF. CDR3 sequence (DNA): TGTGCCAGCAGCCCGGGACTAGCGGGAGTCTACAATGAGCAGTTCTTC.